Sequencing of this TCR beta chain was carried out in a study of blood T cell repertoires in COVID-19. Whole-study context: Samples of COVID-19 (acute and convalescent) were obtained from the United States, Italy and Spain.

Clones were sequenced by immunoSEQ multiplex PCR, and TCRdb holds only the in-frame ones, with some missing. In the table there are around 230,000 clones, 70% to 90% of which are singletons. From germline, CDR1 is SGHTS and CDR2 YDEGEE. V was clipped by 1 base and J by 6 bases, with 17 bases between them. The CDR3 is made up of 15 amino acids. This receptor was identified in a woman between 40 and 55 years old with acute COVID-19. The sequenced material came from PBMCs or T cells enriched from blood (not recorded which). The chain joins TRBV5-8 to TRBJ2-7, with D maybe TRBD1 (6 bases). CDR3 protein: CASSLWTVGRGEQYF. CDR3 coding DNA: TGTGCCAGCAGCTTGTGGACAGTCGGTAGGGGCGAGCAGTACTTC. Combining the CDR3 with reference TRBV5-8 and TRBJ2-7 gives the whole variable domain EAGVTQSPTHLIKTRGQQATLRCSPISGHTSVYWYQQALGLGLQFLLWYDEGEERNRGNFPPRFSGRQFPNYSSELNVNALELEDSALYLCASSLWTVGRGEQYFGPGTRLTVT.